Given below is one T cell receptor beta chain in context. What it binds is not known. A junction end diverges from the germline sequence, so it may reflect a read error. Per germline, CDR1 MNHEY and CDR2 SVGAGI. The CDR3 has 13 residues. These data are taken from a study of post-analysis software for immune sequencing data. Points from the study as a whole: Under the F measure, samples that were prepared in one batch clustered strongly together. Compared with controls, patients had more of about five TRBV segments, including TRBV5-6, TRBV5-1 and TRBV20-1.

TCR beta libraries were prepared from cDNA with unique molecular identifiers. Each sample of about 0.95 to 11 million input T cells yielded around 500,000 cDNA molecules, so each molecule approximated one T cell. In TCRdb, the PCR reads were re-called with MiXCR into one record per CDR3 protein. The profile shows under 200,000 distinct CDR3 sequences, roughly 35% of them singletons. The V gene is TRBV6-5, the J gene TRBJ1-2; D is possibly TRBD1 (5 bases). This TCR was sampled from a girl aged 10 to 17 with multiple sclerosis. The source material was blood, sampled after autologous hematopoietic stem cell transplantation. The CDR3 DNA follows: TGTGCCAGCAAGCAGGGTACTGTTTATGGCCACACCTTC. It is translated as CASKQGTVYGHTF.